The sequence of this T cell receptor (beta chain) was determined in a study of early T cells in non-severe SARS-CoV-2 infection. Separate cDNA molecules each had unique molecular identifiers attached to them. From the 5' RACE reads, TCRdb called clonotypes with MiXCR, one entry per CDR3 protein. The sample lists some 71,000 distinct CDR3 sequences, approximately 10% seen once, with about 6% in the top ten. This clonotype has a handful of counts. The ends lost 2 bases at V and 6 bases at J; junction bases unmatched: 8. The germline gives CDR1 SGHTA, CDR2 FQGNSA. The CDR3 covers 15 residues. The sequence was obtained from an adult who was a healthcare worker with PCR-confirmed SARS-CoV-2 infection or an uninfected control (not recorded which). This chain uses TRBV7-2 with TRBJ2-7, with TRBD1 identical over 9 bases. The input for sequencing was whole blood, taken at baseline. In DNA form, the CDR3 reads TGTGCCAGCAGCTTATCGGGGACAGGGACCCGCGAGCAGTACTTC. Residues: CASSLSGTGTREQYF.